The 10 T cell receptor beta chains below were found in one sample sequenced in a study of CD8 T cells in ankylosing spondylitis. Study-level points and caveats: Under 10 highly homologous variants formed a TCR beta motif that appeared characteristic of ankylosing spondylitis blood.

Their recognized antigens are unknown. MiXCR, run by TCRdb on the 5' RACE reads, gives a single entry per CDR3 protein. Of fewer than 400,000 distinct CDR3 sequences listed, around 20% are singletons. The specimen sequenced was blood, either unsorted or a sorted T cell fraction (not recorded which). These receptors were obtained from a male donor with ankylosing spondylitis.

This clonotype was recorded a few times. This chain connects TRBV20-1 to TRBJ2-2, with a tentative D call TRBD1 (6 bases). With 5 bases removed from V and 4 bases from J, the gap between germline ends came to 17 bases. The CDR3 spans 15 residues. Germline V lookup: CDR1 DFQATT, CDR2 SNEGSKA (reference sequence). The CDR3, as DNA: TGCAGTGCTCCCGTTTCAGGGGACGGCACCGGGGAGCTGTTTTTT. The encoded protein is CSAPVSGDGTGELFF.

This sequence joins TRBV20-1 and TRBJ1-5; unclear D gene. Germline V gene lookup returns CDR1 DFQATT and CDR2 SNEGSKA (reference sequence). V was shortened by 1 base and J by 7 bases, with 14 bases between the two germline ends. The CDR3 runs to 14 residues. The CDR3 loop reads CSARVAPQGQPQHF. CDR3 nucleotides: TGCAGTGCTAGAGTGGCCCCTCAAGGGCAGCCCCAGCATTTT.

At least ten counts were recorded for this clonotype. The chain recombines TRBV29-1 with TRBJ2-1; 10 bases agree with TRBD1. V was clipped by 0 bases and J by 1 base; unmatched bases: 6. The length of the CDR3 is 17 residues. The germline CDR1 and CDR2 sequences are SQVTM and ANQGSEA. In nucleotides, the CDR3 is TGCAGCGTTGAAGACAGGACAGGGGGGTCATCCTACAATGAGCAGTTCTTC. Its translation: CSVEDRTGGSSYNEQFF.

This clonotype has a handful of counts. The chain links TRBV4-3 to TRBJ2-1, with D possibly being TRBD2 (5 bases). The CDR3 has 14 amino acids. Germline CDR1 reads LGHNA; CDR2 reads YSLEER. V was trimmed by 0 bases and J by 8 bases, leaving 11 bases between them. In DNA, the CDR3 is TGCGCCAGCAGCCAAGAGAACCCCGGGGATGAGCAGTTCTTC. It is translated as CASSQENPGDEQFF.

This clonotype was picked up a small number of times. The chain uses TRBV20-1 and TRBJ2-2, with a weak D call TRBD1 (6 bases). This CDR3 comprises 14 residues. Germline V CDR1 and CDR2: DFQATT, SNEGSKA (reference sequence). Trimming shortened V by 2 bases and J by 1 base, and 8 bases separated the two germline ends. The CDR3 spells CSARTQGNTGELFF. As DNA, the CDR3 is TGCAGTGCTAGAACACAGGGGAACACCGGGGAGCTGTTTTTT.

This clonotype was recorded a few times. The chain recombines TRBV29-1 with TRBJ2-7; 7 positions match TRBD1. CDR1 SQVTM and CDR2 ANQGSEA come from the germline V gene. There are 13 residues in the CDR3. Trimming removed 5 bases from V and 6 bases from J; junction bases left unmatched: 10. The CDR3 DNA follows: TGCAGCGTTAATATAGGGGGCGCATCCGAGCAGTACTTC. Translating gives CSVNIGGASEQYF.

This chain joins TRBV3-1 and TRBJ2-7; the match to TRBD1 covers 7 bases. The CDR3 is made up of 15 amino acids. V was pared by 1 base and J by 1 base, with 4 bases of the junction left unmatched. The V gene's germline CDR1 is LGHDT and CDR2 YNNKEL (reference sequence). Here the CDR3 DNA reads TGTGCCAGCAGCCAAGGCCCGGACAGGTCCTACGAGCAGTACTTC. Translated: CASSQGPDRSYEQYF.

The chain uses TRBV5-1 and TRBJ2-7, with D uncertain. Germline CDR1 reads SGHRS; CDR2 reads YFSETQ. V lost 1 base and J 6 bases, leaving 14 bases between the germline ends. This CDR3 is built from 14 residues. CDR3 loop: CASSLNPGQVEQYF. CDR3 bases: TGCGCCAGCAGCTTGAACCCCGGGCAGGTCGAGCAGTACTTC.

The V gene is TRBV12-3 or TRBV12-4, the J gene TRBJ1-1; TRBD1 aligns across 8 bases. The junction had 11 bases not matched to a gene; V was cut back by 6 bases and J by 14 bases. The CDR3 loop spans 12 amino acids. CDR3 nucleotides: TGTGCCAGCAGCAAAACCGGGACAGGTCTCTTCTTT. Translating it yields CASSKTGTGLFF.

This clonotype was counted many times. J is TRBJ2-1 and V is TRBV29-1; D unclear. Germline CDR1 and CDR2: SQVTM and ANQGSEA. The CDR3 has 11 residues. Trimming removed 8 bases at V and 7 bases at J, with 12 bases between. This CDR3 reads CSKMWRNEQFF. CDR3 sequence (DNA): TGCAGCAAAATGTGGCGAAATGAGCAGTTCTTC.